These 25 T cell receptor beta chains were all obtained from the same sample, sequenced in a study of OX40 agonist ivuxolimab in advanced cancers. Some clones are missing from TCRdb's copy, which holds only in-frame ones; the method was immunoSEQ multiplex PCR. This sample carries about 82,000 clones, more than 90% of them seen once, and the ten largest clones take roughly 0.65%. Sequenced material: CD4+ or CD8+ T cells sorted from blood, taken in a trial of the OX40 agonist ivuxolimab. These receptors all come from an adult with an advanced solid tumor such as melanoma, head and neck, liver or kidney cancer.

The CDR3 DNA is TGTGCCAGTAGTAGTCGCCGGAACACTGAAGCTTTCTTT. Amino acid sequence: CASSSRRNTEAFF. The chain employs TRBV19 and TRBJ1-1; D uncertain. CDR3 length: 13 amino acids. Germline V gene data show CDR1 as LNHDA and CDR2 as SQIVND (reference sequence). The V end was cut by 4 bases, the J end by 1 base, with 7 bases between. The entire variable domain, with the rest obtained from reference TRBV19 and TRBJ1-1, is as follows: DGGITQSPKYLFRKEGQNVTLSCEQNLNHDAMYWYRQDPGQGLRLIYYSQIVNDFQKGDIAEGYSVSREKKESFPLTVTSAQKNPTAFYLCASSSRRNTEAFFGQGTRLTVV.

The rearrangement links TRBV28 to TRBJ2-7; D is perhaps TRBD1 or TRBD2 (5 bases each). CDR1 is MDHEN and CDR2 is SYDVKM in the germline V gene. V was pared by 8 bases and J by 0 bases, with 8 bases between. This CDR3 is built from 12 residues. CDR3 amino acids: CASAGTSYEQYF. DNA of the CDR3: TGTGCCAGCGCCGGGACCTCCTACGAGCAGTACTTC.

The CDR3 DNA sequence: TGTGCCAGCAGCTTCCAAGAGACCCAGTACTTC. Its translation is CASSFQETQYF. The chain has TRBV11-2 and TRBJ2-5; D is unclear. The V end lost 3 bases, the J end lost 1 base, and 0 bases lay between the germline ends. CDR3 size: 11 residues. The germline V gene has CDR1 SGHAT and CDR2 FQNNGV.

This chain links TRBV11-2 with TRBJ2-5; 7 bases map to TRBD1. Trimming removed 5 bases from V and 1 base from J; junction bases left unmatched: 7. CDR3 size: 15 residues. The germline CDR1 and CDR2 sequences are SGHAT and FQNNGV. CDR3 sequence: CASSQGNRGQETQYF. The CDR3 DNA reads TGTGCCAGCAGCCAAGGCAACAGGGGCCAAGAGACCCAGTACTTC.

The chain joins TRBV27 to TRBJ2-5, with D unresolved. From germline, CDR1 is MNHEY and CDR2 SMNVEV (reference sequence). This CDR3 is built from 14 residues. V was pared by 1 base and J by 4 bases, with 10 bases between. The CDR3 spells CASSLLGFSETQYF. DNA of the CDR3: TGTGCCAGCAGTTTATTGGGGTTCTCAGAGACCCAGTACTTC.

V gene TRBV19 combines with J gene TRBJ2-7, with 8 bases fitting TRBD1. The CDR3 is 13 residues long. Germline CDR1 reads LNHDA; CDR2 reads SQIVND (reference sequence). V was clipped by 4 bases and J by 6 bases; unmatched bases: 5. The chain's CDR3 is CASSTGQALEQYF. DNA for the CDR3: TGTGCCAGTAGTACGGGACAGGCCCTCGAGCAGTACTTC. The full variable domain, with the rest looked up from reference TRBV19 and TRBJ2-7, is DGGITQSPKYLFRKEGQNVTLSCEQNLNHDAMYWYRQDPGQGLRLIYYSQIVNDFQKGDIAEGYSVSREKKESFPLTVTSAQKNPTAFYLCASSTGQALEQYFGPGTRLTVT.

The J gene is TRBJ1-2, the V gene TRBV27; D unresolved. Germline CDR1 is MNHEY and CDR2 is SMNVEV (reference sequence). CDR3 length: 12 residues. The V end was cut by 5 bases, the J end by 7 bases, with 11 bases between. CDR3 DNA sequence: TGTGCCAGCAGTCCCACAGTGGGTGGCTACACCTTC. Translation: CASSPTVGGYTF.

The rearrangement links TRBV9 to TRBJ2-3; 10 nucleotides align to TRBD2. This CDR3 has 15 residues. With V trimmed by 0 bases and J by 5 bases, 3 bases remained unmatched. In germline, CDR1 is SGDLS, CDR2 YYNGEE. This CDR3 is CASSVGASGGDTQYF. DNA of the CDR3: TGTGCCAGCAGCGTAGGGGCTAGCGGGGGAGATACGCAGTATTTT.

The sample holds one count of this clone. The chain couples TRBV18 to TRBJ1-5; D unclear. This CDR3 region has 12 residues. Per germline, CDR1 KGHSH and CDR2 LQKENI. Between the trimmed V and J ends, which lost 6 bases and 4 bases, there was a span of 7 bases. The CDR3 sequence: CASSAENQPQHF. Here the CDR3 DNA reads TGTGCCAGCTCTGCAGAGAATCAGCCCCAGCATTTT.

DNA for the CDR3: TGTGCCAGTACCGAACTAGCGGGAGGTAGCACCGGGGAGCTGTTTTTT. This sequence encodes CASTELAGGSTGELFF. The chain carries TRBV19 and TRBJ2-2; 12 bases are shared with TRBD2. CDR1 and CDR2 (germline): LNHDA, SQIVND (reference sequence). Trimming at V came to 7 bases and at J to 4 bases, leaving 7 bases not matched to a gene. The CDR3 has 16 amino acids.

V usage is TRBV28 and J usage is TRBJ1-5; 7 bases are shared with TRBD1. CDR3 length: 14 residues. V was pared by 4 bases and J by 5 bases, with 5 bases of the junction left unmatched. Germline values: CDR1 MDHEN, CDR2 SYDVKM. CDR3 loop: CASSYRGGDQPQHF. CDR3 bases: TGTGCCAGCAGTTACAGGGGAGGGGATCAGCCCCAGCATTTT.

The chain couples TRBV7-6 to TRBJ2-1; 9 nucleotides agree with TRBD1. Germline-derived CDR1 and CDR2 are SGHVS and FNYEAQ. CDR3 length equals 17 residues. The trim removed 7 bases at V and 1 base at J, leaving 11 bases unmatched. The CDR3 nucleotides read TGTGCCAGCACCCTATCGGGAGGACAGGGGTCCTACAATGAGCAGTTCTTC. It is translated as CASTLSGGQGSYNEQFF. The variable domain in full, with the rest retrieved from reference TRBV7-6 and TRBJ2-1, is GAGVSQSPRYKVTKRGQDVALRCDPISGHVSLYWYRQALGQGPEFLTYFNYEAQQDKSGLPNDRFSAERPEGSISTLTIQRTEQRDSAMYRCASTLSGGQGSYNEQFFGPGTRLTVL.

This chain uses TRBV28 with TRBJ1-3, with 7 bases that match TRBD1. Trimming at V came to 6 bases and at J to 2 bases, leaving 4 bases not matched to a gene. Germline CDR1 is MDHEN and CDR2 is SYDVKM. The length of the CDR3 is 14 residues. CDR3 sequence reads: CASRPTGTGNTIYF. CDR3 bases: TGTGCCAGCAGGCCGACAGGGACTGGAAACACCATATATTTT.

The chain carries TRBV7-9 and TRBJ1-4, with TRBD1 matching over 7 bases. The CDR3 spans 14 residues. Per germline, CDR1 SEHNR and CDR2 FQNEAQ (reference sequence). With V trimmed by 5 bases and J by 8 bases, 8 bases remained unmatched. The CDR3 nucleotides are TGTGCCAGCAGCCTCAGACAGGGAAGGGAAAAACTGTTTTTT. The encoded protein is CASSLRQGREKLFF.

The chain uses TRBV27 and TRBJ1-1, with D possibly being TRBD1 (6 bases). With 3 bases removed from V and 4 bases from J, the gap between germline ends came to 9 bases. The CDR3 totals 13 residues. Germline CDR1 and CDR2: MNHEY and SMNVEV (reference sequence). The CDR3 region is CASSFGGGTEAFF. CDR3 nucleotides: TGTGCCAGCAGTTTTGGGGGCGGCACTGAAGCTTTCTTT.

V and J are TRBV7-9 and TRBJ1-4; D is unclear. With 5 bases removed from V and 3 bases from J, the gap between germline ends came to 10 bases. The CDR3 sequence is 14 residues long. CDR1 and CDR2 (germline): SEHNR, FQNEAQ (reference sequence). The CDR3 region has the DNA TGTGCCAGCAGCCTCCAGAGATCTAATGAAAAACTGTTTTTT. Translated, it gives CASSLQRSNEKLFF.

The chain carries TRBV5-8 and TRBJ2-7; TRBD2 matches 8 bases. The ends lost 0 bases at V and 3 bases at J; junction bases unmatched: 11. Germline-derived CDR1 and CDR2 are SGHTS and YDEGEE. The CDR3 covers 17 residues. The CDR3 spells CASSLARSSGGLYEQYF. The CDR3 region has the DNA TGTGCCAGCAGCTTGGCCAGGTCGAGCGGGGGACTCTACGAGCAGTACTTC.

V usage is TRBV14 and J usage is TRBJ1-2; 7 bases map to TRBD1. V was pared by 4 bases and J by 3 bases, with 2 bases of the junction left unmatched. In germline, CDR1 is SGHDN, CDR2 FVKESK. There are 13 residues in the CDR3. The CDR3 DNA follows: TGTGCCAGCAGCCCCGGGACAGACTATGGCTACACCTTC. It encodes CASSPGTDYGYTF.

This sequence joins TRBV19 and TRBJ2-3; 9 positions match TRBD2. In germline, CDR1 is LNHDA, CDR2 SQIVND (reference sequence). The CDR3 loop spans 14 amino acids. Unmatched junction bases numbered 4, after V lost 8 bases and J lost 1 base. DNA for the CDR3: TGTGCCAGTGGGGCTAGCGGGGGCACAGATACGCAGTATTTT. Translating it yields CASGASGGTDTQYF. The complete variable domain, with remaining parts taken from reference TRBV19 and TRBJ2-3, reads DGGITQSPKYLFRKEGQNVTLSCEQNLNHDAMYWYRQDPGQGLRLIYYSQIVNDFQKGDIAEGYSVSREKKESFPLTVTSAQKNPTAFYLCASGASGGTDTQYFGPGTRLTVL.

The CDR3 region is CASSSTVDTEAFF. CDR3 coding DNA: TGTGCCAGTTCTTCGACGGTAGACACTGAAGCTTTCTTT. The V gene is TRBV19, the J gene TRBJ1-1, with D hard to call. Deletions cut 8 bases from V and 3 bases from J, with 13 bases between. Germline CDR1 LNHDA, CDR2 SQIVND (reference sequence). The CDR3 has 13 residues.

The chain has TRBV13 and TRBJ2-5, with 7 nucleotides matching TRBD1. Trimming cost V 4 bases and J 2 bases; bases outside gene matches: 7. Germline CDR1 and CDR2: PRHDT and FYEKMQ (reference sequence). CDR3 length equals 15 residues. CDR3 DNA sequence: TGTGCCAGCAGCTCCCGGGACAGACTACAAGAGACCCAGTACTTC. Its translation: CASSSRDRLQETQYF.

This chain connects TRBV5-4 to TRBJ2-3; tentatively, D is TRBD1 (6 bases). The V gene's germline CDR1 is SGHNT and CDR2 YYREEE (reference sequence). This CDR3 contains 13 residues. V lost 6 bases and J 3 bases, leaving 11 bases between the germline ends. Here the CDR3 DNA reads TGTGCCAGCACCTTTCAGGGGACAGATACGCAGTATTTT. It codes for CASTFQGTDTQYF.

CDR3 in DNA: TGTGCCAGCAGACCCGACGGAACCTATAATTCACCCCTCCACTTT. Protein product: CASRPDGTYNSPLHF. The chain employs TRBV6-6 and TRBJ1-6; D uncertain. This CDR3 is 15 amino acids long. The germline V gene has CDR1 MNHNY and CDR2 SVGAGI (reference sequence). V was pared by 6 bases and J by 2 bases, with 11 bases between.

The chain uses TRBV9 and TRBJ2-1, with 9 bases lining up with TRBD1. The germline V gene has CDR1 SGDLS and CDR2 YYNGEE. The CDR3 spans 16 residues. After removal of 4 bases from V and 5 bases from J, the junction contained 10 bases not matched to a gene. The DNA for the CDR3 is TGTGCCAGCAGCTCAGTAGGACAGGGGACCCACAATGAGCAGTTCTTC. Translation: CASSSVGQGTHNEQFF.

This clone has a handful of counts. The chain links TRBV5-5 to TRBJ2-5; a possible D gene is TRBD1 (6 bases). The germline V and J ends were trimmed by 0 bases and 0 bases, with 12 bases remaining between them. CDR1 SGHKS and CDR2 YYEKEE come from the germline V gene (reference sequence). The CDR3 totals 16 residues. The CDR3 loop is CASSLGGRGYQETQYF. In DNA, the CDR3 is TGTGCCAGCAGCTTGGGAGGCAGGGGTTACCAAGAGACCCAGTACTTC.